What follows are 26 T cell receptor beta chains derived from one specimen sequenced in a study of T cells in Graves' hyperthyroidism and ophthalmopathy. Amplification targeted TCR beta CDR3 regions from RNA transcripts. RT-PCR in the first round (using the HTBI primer set) targeted the TCR CDR3. One entry per CDR3 protein, called by TCRdb with MiXCR from the multiplex PCR reads. The profile shows under 350,000 distinct CDR3 sequences, 21% of them singletons. Sequenced material: blood. The source of these receptors is a woman aged 45-59 years with Graves' hyperthyroidism.

The table lists this clonotype with many counts. The chain uses TRBV12-3 or TRBV12-4 and TRBJ2-4; perhaps TRBD2 as D (7 bases). The V and J ends lost 7 bases and 0 bases respectively, with 16 bases between them. CDR3 length: 16 amino acids. The CDR3 DNA reads TGTGCCAGCAAGAGGGGGGGGATTCTAGCCAAAAACATTCAGTACTTC. Encoded protein: CASKRGGILAKNIQYF.

The V and J genes are TRBV2 and TRBJ1-1; maybe TRBD1 (6 bases). Germline values: CDR1 SNHLY, CDR2 FYNNEI. Trimming removed 5 bases from V and 8 bases from J, with 15 bases in between. This CDR3 has 13 amino acids. The CDR3 DNA reads as TGTGCCAGCAGTTACTACAGGGTTGCCGAAGCTTTCTTT. Protein product: CASSYYRVAEAFF.

This clonotype was detected ten times or more. CDR3 sequence reads: CASRRDSRYNEKLFF. DNA for the CDR3: TGTGCCAGCAGGAGGGACAGTAGGTATAATGAAAAACTGTTTTTT. The J gene is TRBJ1-4, the V gene TRBV6-1, with 7 nucleotides matching TRBD1. The trim removed 6 bases at V and 4 bases at J, leaving 8 bases unmatched. The CDR3 has 15 amino acids. The V gene's germline CDR1 is MNHNS and CDR2 SASEGT.

V and J are TRBV9 and TRBJ1-1, with D possibly being TRBD1 (6 bases). In germline, CDR1 is SGDLS, CDR2 YYNGEE. The length of the CDR3 is 15 residues. V dropped 3 bases and J dropped 0 bases, with 12 bases sitting between them. The CDR3 here is CASSEGNRVNTEAFF. CDR3 sequence (DNA): TGTGCCAGCAGCGAGGGAAACAGGGTGAACACTGAAGCTTTCTTT.

V usage is TRBV4-1 and J usage is TRBJ1-1; no clear D gene. Trimming stripped 0 bases from V and 1 base from J, with 9 bases between. Germline-derived CDR1 and CDR2 are MGHRA and YSYEKL. CDR3 length equals 15 residues. The CDR3 nucleotides read TGCGCCAGCAGCCAAGATTTCCAGCCGAACACTGAAGCTTTCTTT. This gives the protein CASSQDFQPNTEAFF.

A few counts support this clonotype. The rearrangement uses TRBV12-5 and TRBJ2-7; 10 nucleotides align to TRBD2. Unmatched junction bases numbered 24, after V lost 2 bases and J lost 2 bases. The CDR3 has 22 residues. Germline CDR1 LGHNT, CDR2 FRNRAP. The CDR3 sequence: CASGLTPRGQGILLAGPYEQYF. As DNA, the CDR3 is TGTGCTAGTGGTTTGACCCCCCGTGGACAGGGTATATTACTAGCGGGGCCCTACGAGCAGTACTTC.

The table lists this clonotype with many counts. The CDR3 reads CASSGTGGSGANVLTF. The DNA of the CDR3 is TGTGCCAGCAGCGGGACAGGAGGGTCTGGGGCCAACGTCCTGACTTTC. This chain links TRBV2 with TRBJ2-6, with 8 bases identical to TRBD1. V trimming: 6 bases; J trimming: 1 base; junction bases outside the gene matches: 5. The CDR3 is 16 residues long. Germline V lookup: CDR1 SNHLY, CDR2 FYNNEI.

This clonotype was recorded many times. The genes are TRBV2 and TRBJ1-1; D is uncertain. Germline-derived CDR1 and CDR2 are SNHLY and FYNNEI. The V and J ends lost 4 bases and 0 bases respectively, with 6 bases between them. CDR3 length equals 13 residues. The CDR3 here is CASSVIVNTEAFF. The CDR3 nucleotides are TGTGCCAGCAGTGTCATCGTGAACACTGAAGCTTTCTTT.

This chain uses TRBV7-3 with TRBJ1-1; 10 bases agree with TRBD1. Germline trimming cut 5 bases from V and 3 bases from J; bases unmatched to any gene: 3. The CDR3 runs to 14 residues. Germline V gene data show CDR1 as SGHTA and CDR2 as FQGTGA. CDR3 DNA: TGTGCCAGCAGCGGACAGGGGGAGTACACTGAAGCTTTCTTT. This sequence encodes CASSGQGEYTEAFF. Full variable domain (missing parts from reference TRBV7-3 and TRBJ1-1): GAGVSQTPSNKVTEKGKYVELRCDPISGHTALYWYRQSLGQGPEFLIYFQGTGAADDSGLPNDRFFAVRPEGSVSTLKIQRTERGDSAVYLCASSGQGEYTEAFFGQGTRLTVV.

The CDR3 DNA is TGTGCCATCAGTGGGGACCGCGAGAGCAACACCGGGGAGCTGTTTTTT. This encodes CAISGDRESNTGELFF. V and J are TRBV10-3 and TRBJ2-2; possibly TRBD1 or TRBD2 for D (5 bases each). This CDR3 has 16 amino acids. CDR1 is ENHRY and CDR2 is SYGVKD in the germline V gene. V lost 4 bases to trimming and J lost 2 bases, with 14 bases between them.

This clonotype was seen a few times. A much larger clone lies one base from this, so it may be a read error. V usage is TRBV20-1 and J usage is TRBJ2-1; the D call may be TRBD1 or TRBD2 (5 bases each). CDR3 length: 15 amino acids. The V end lost 6 bases, the J end lost 4 bases, and 19 bases lay between the germline ends. CDR1 is DFQATT, CDR2 SNEGSKA, per germline (reference sequence). The CDR3 loop reads CSAPRLTGRYNEQFF. Here the CDR3 DNA reads TGCAGTGCCCCAAGACTAACGGGACGGTACAATGAGCAGTTCTTC.

This clonotype appeared many times. The chain has TRBV7-8 and TRBJ2-1, with 13 positions matching TRBD2. The CDR3 covers 15 residues. The germline V gene has CDR1 SGHVS and CDR2 FQNEAQ. V shed 2 bases, J shed 6 bases, and the junction held 1 base outside the gene matches. CDR3 in amino acids: CASSLRLAGGNEQFF. The DNA for the CDR3 is TGTGCCAGCAGCTTAAGACTAGCGGGAGGCAATGAGCAGTTCTTC. The entire variable domain, with the rest obtained from reference TRBV7-8 and TRBJ2-1, is as follows: GAGVSQSPRYKVAKRGQDVALRCDPISGHVSLFWYQQALGQGPEFLTYFQNEAQLDKSGLPSDRFFAERPEGSVSTLKIQRTQQEDSAVYLCASSLRLAGGNEQFFGPGTRLTVL.

In this sample, this clonotype turned up many times. The chain is built from TRBV4-1 and TRBJ2-5; TRBD2 matches 8 bases. Germline CDR1 MGHRA, CDR2 YSYEKL. This CDR3 contains 15 residues. The V segment lost 0 bases and the J segment 5 bases; nucleotides outside the gene matches: 5. DNA of the CDR3: TGCGCCAGCAGCCAAGAGGCGGGGGGAAGGGAGACCCAGTACTTC. The encoded protein is CASSQEAGGRETQYF.

This clonotype has ten or more counts. The chain links TRBV5-1 to TRBJ2-7; D tentatively reads TRBD1 or TRBD2 (6 bases each). Trimming pared 0 bases from V and 5 bases from J, leaving 18 bases between. The CDR3 is 16 residues long. Germline V gives CDR1 SGHRS, CDR2 YFSETQ. CDR3 DNA: TGCGCCAGCAGCTTGGCCTCTAGGGGGGCGACGGACGAGCAGTACTTC. The encoded protein is CASSLASRGATDEQYF.

This clonotype was seen only a few times. This chain joins TRBV5-6 and TRBJ2-1; a weak D match, TRBD1 (5 bases). The germline CDR1 and CDR2 sequences are SGHDT and YYEEEE. V shed 2 bases and J shed 13 bases, with 13 bases lying between them. The CDR3 consists of 12 residues. In nucleotides, the CDR3 is TGTGCCAGCAGCTTCGGACAAGCGCATCAGTTCTTC. Amino acids: CASSFGQAHQFF.

The table lists this clonotype with a few counts. The gene calls are TRBV4-1 and TRBJ1-1, with 9 positions matching TRBD1. V trimming: 6 bases; J trimming: 1 base; junction bases outside the gene matches: 9. This CDR3 spans 16 amino acids. Germline lookup yields CDR1 MGHRA and CDR2 YSYEKL. The CDR3 sequence: CASRGTGRERNTEAFF. The CDR3 bases are TGCGCCAGCAGAGGGACAGGGAGGGAGAGGAACACTGAAGCTTTCTTT.

The sample holds many counts of this clonotype. The chain is built from TRBV15 and TRBJ2-2; 7 bases map to TRBD1. This CDR3 comprises 19 residues. Germline trimming cut 3 bases from V and 5 bases from J; bases unmatched to any gene: 18. Germline V gene lookup returns CDR1 LNHNV and CDR2 YYDKDF (reference sequence). CDR3 protein: CATSSPLGTGALTTGELFF. CDR3 sequence (DNA): TGTGCCACCAGCAGCCCGTTGGGAACAGGGGCGCTTACTACCGGGGAGCTGTTTTTT.

This clonotype was seen many times. The chain employs TRBV6-2 or TRBV6-3 and TRBJ1-1; the D is unclear. V lost 4 bases and J lost 1, with 4 bases in between. This CDR3 has 12 amino acids. Germline values: CDR1 MNHEY, CDR2 SVGEGT. The CDR3 DNA reads as TGTGCCAGCAGTTGGCAGAACACTGAAGCTTTCTTT. Translating gives CASSWQNTEAFF.

This clonotype has ten or more counts. The rearrangement joins TRBV2 to TRBJ2-3, with 11 positions matching TRBD2. J was trimmed by 0 bases and V by 8 bases; bases with no gene match: 4. The germline V gene has CDR1 SNHLY and CDR2 FYNNEI. CDR3 length: 15 residues. CDR3 DNA sequence: TGTGCCAGCGCTAGCGGGAGGCCCAGCACAGATACGCAGTATTTT. This encodes CASASGRPSTDTQYF.

This clonotype was observed many times. This chain uses TRBV3-1 with TRBJ2-2; D is uncertain. Germline V CDR1 and CDR2: LGHDT, YNNKEL (reference sequence). V lost 1 base and J lost 9, with 9 bases in between. The CDR3 consists of 13 residues. CDR3 residues: CASSQGGGRELFF. CDR3 DNA sequence: TGTGCCAGCAGCCAAGGCGGTGGAAGGGAGCTGTTTTTT.

This clonotype was counted ten times or more. The chain uses TRBV6-1 and TRBJ1-5, with 8 bases fitting TRBD1. Germline CDR1 reads MNHNS; CDR2 reads SASEGT. With V trimmed by 4 bases and J by 2 bases, 4 bases remained unmatched. This CDR3 comprises 15 residues. The chain's CDR3 is CASSGGQGGNQPQHF. The CDR3 DNA is TGTGCCAGCAGTGGTGGACAGGGCGGCAATCAGCCCCAGCATTTT.

This rearrangement joins TRBV11-2 to TRBJ2-3; TRBD2 might be the D (7 bases). Germline CDR1 is SGHAT and CDR2 is FQNNGV. The CDR3 has 16 amino acids. Trimming cost V 5 bases and J 1 base, with 16 bases left between them. The CDR3 protein is CASSNLGGGGTDTQYF. The CDR3 DNA follows: TGTGCCAGCAGCAACCTAGGGGGGGGGGGCACAGATACGCAGTATTTT.

The chain is built from TRBV5-1 and TRBJ1-1; the D is unclear. Trimming cost V 4 bases and J 1 base, with 11 bases left between them. CDR3 size: 14 residues. Germline CDR1 SGHRS, CDR2 YFSETQ. The CDR3 DNA follows: TGCGCCAGCAGCCCTGTAAACAGGAACACTGAAGCTTTCTTT. This codes for CASSPVNRNTEAFF. The whole variable domain, remainder taken from reference TRBV5-1 and TRBJ1-1, is KAGVTQTPRYLIKTRGQQVTLSCSPISGHRSVSWYQQTPGQGLQFLFEYFSETQRNKGNFPGRFSGRQFSNSRSEMNVSTLELGDSALYLCASSPVNRNTEAFFGQGTRLTVV.

Ten or more counts support this clonotype. This chain links TRBV7-2 with TRBJ2-2; tentatively, D is TRBD1 (7 bases). This CDR3 region has 16 residues. Deletions cut 1 base from V and 6 bases from J, with 15 bases between. The germline V gene encodes CDR1 SGHTA and CDR2 FQGNSA. The CDR3 region is CASSLVWTGGAGELFF. The CDR3 DNA sequence: TGTGCCAGCAGCTTAGTTTGGACAGGAGGGGCCGGGGAGCTGTTTTTT.

This clonotype has at least ten counts. The chain carries TRBV18 and TRBJ1-2, with TRBD1 as a possible D gene (5 bases). In germline, CDR1 is KGHSH, CDR2 LQKENI. The CDR3 extends over 13 amino acids. The V end was cut by 6 bases, the J end by 0 bases, with 8 bases between. CDR3 protein: CASSQGPNYGYTF. The DNA for the CDR3 is TGTGCCAGCTCTCAGGGACCTAACTATGGCTACACCTTC.

J is TRBJ2-2 and V is TRBV19, with D unresolved. V was pared by 7 bases and J by 6 bases, with 9 bases between. Germline V lookup: CDR1 LNHDA, CDR2 SQIVND (reference sequence). The CDR3 sequence is 12 residues long. Written as DNA, the CDR3 is TGTGCCAGTACCTATCACGCCGGGGAGCTGTTTTTT. Its translation: CASTYHAGELFF.